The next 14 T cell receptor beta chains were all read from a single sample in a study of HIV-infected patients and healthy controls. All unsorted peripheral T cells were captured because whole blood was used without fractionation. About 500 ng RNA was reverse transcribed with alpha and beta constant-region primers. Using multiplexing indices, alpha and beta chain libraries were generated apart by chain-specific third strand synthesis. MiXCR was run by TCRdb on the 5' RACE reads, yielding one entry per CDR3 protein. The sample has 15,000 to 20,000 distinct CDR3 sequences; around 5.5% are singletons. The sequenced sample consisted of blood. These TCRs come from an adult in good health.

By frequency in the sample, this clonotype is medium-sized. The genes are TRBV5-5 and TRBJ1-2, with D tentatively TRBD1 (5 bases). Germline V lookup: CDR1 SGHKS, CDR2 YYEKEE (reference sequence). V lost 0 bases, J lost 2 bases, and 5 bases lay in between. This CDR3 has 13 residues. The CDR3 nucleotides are TGTGCCAGCAGCTTGGCAGGGAACTATGGCTACACCTTC. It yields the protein CASSLAGNYGYTF.

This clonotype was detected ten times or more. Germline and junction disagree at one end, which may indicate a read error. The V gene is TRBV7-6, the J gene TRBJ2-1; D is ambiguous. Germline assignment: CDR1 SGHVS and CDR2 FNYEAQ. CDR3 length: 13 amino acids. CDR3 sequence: CASSLGSYNEQFF. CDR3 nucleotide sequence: TGTGCCAGCAGTTTAGGGTCCTACAATGAGCAGTTCTTC. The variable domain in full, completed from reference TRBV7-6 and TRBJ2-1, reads GAGVSQSPRYKVTKRGQDVALRCDPISGHVSLYWYRQALGQGPEFLTYFNYEAQQDKSGLPNDRFSAERPEGSISTLTIQRTEQRDSAMYRCASSLGSYNEQFFGPGTRLTVL.

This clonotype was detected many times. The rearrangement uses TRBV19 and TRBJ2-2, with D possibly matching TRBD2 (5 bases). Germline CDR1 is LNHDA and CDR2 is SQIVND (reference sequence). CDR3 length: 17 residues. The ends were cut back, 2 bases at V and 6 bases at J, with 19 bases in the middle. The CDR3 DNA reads TGTGCCAGTAGTATAAGGAGGAGGCAGGCGACCGCCGGGGAGCTGTTTTTT. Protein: CASSIRRRQATAGELFF.

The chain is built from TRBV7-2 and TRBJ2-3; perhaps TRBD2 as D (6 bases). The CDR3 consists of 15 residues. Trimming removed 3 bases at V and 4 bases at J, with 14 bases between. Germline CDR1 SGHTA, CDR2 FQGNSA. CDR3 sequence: CASSFGRGPPDTQYF. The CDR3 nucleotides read TGTGCCAGCAGCTTTGGGCGGGGTCCCCCAGATACGCAGTATTTT. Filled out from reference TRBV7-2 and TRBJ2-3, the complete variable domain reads GAGVSQSPSNKVTEKGKDVELRCDPISGHTALYWYRQSLGQGLEFLIYFQGNSAPDKSGLPSDRFSAERTGGSVSTLTIQRTQQEDSAVYLCASSFGRGPPDTQYFGPGTRLTVL.

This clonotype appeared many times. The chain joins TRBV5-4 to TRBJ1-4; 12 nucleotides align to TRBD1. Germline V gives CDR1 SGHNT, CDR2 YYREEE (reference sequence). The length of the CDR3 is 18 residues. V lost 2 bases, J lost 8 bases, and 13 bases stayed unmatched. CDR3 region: CASSLHRDRGRSEEKLFF. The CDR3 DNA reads TGTGCCAGCAGCTTACACCGGGACAGGGGGCGTAGTGAAGAAAAACTGTTTTTT.

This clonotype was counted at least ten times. The CDR3 coding sequence is TGTGCCAGCTCACCGCGAGTGGGACGAGGGACTAACTATGGCTACACCTTC. This encodes CASSPRVGRGTNYGYTF. This rearrangement joins TRBV18 to TRBJ1-2; a possible D gene is TRBD1 (5 bases). The V end was cut by 3 bases, the J end by 0 bases, with 17 bases between. The germline CDR1 and CDR2 sequences are KGHSH and LQKENI. The CDR3 runs to 17 residues.

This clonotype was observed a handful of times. CDR3 protein: CASSYLKPGIVTDRDEQYF. The CDR3 DNA reads as TGTGCCAGCAGTTACTTGAAACCCGGTATCGTTACCGACAGGGACGAGCAGTACTTC. The chain employs TRBV6-2 or TRBV6-3 and TRBJ2-7; 7 nucleotides line up with TRBD1. The CDR3 consists of 19 residues. Germline-derived CDR1 and CDR2 are MNHEY and SVGEGT. Trimming cost V 1 base and J 5 bases; bases outside gene matches: 20.

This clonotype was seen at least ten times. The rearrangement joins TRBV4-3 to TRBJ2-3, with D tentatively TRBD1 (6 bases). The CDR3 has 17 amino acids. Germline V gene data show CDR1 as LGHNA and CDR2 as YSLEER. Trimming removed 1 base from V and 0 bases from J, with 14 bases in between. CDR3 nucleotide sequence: TGCGCCAGCAGCCAAGTCTTCAGGGGCCCTAGCACAGATACGCAGTATTTT. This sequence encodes CASSQVFRGPSTDTQYF.

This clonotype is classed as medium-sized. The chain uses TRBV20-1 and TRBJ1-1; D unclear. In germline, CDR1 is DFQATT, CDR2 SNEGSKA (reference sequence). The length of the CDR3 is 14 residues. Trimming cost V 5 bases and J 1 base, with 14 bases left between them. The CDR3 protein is CSAGKPGGNTEAFF. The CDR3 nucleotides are TGCAGTGCTGGGAAGCCAGGAGGGAACACTGAAGCTTTCTTT.

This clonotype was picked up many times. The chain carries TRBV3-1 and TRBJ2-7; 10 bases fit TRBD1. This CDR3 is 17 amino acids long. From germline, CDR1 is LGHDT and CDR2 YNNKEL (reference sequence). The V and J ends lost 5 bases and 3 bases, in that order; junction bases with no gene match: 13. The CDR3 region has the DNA TGTGCCAGCAGCTCAGAAAGACCGGGACAGGGGTACTACGAGCAGTACTTC. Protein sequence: CASSSERPGQGYYEQYF.

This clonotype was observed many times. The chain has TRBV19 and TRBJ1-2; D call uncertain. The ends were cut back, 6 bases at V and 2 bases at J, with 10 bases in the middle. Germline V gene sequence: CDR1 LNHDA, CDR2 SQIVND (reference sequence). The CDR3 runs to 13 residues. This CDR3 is CASSFRANYGYTF. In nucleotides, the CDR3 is TGTGCCAGTAGCTTCCGGGCCAACTATGGCTACACCTTC. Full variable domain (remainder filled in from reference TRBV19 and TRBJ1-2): DGGITQSPKYLFRKEGQNVTLSCEQNLNHDAMYWYRQDPGQGLRLIYYSQIVNDFQKGDIAEGYSVSREKKESFPLTVTSAQKNPTAFYLCASSFRANYGYTFGSGTRLTVV.

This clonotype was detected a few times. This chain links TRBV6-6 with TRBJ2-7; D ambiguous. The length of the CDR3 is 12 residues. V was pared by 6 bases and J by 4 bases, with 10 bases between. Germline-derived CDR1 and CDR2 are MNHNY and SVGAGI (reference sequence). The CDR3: CASSPARYEQYF. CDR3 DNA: TGTGCCAGCAGCCCAGCGAGGTACGAGCAGTACTTC.

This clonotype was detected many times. The CDR3 bases are TGTGCCAGCAGCTTACTCTATGGCACAGATACGCAGTATTTT. This sequence encodes CASSLLYGTDTQYF. The chain uses TRBV7-9 and TRBJ2-3; no reliable D call. The germline V gene encodes CDR1 SEHNR and CDR2 FQNEAQ (reference sequence). V shed 2 bases and J shed 1 base, with 7 bases lying between them. The CDR3 is made up of 14 amino acids.

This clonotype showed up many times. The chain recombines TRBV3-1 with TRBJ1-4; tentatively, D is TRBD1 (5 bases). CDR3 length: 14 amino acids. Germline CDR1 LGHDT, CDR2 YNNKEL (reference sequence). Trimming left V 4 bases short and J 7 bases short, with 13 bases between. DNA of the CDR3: TGTGCCAGCAGCCGTCGACAAAGGGGTGAAAAACTGTTTTTT. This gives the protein CASSRRQRGEKLFF.